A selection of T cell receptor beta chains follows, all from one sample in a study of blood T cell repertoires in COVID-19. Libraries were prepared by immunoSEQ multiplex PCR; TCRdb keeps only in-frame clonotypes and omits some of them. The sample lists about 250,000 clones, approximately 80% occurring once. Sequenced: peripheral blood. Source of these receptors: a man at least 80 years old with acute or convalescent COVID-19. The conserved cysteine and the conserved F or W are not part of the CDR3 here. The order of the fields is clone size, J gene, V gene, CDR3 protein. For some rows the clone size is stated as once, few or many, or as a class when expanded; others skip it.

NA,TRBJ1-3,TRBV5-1,ASSDTRRHSGNTIY
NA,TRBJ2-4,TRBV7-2,ASSAYSGGAKNIQY
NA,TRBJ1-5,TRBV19,ASTRTNRDQPQH
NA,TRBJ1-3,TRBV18,ASSPTGSNGNTIY
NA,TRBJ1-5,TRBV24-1,ATSDAGQRQGYQPQH
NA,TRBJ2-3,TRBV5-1,ASSLGGLVDTQY
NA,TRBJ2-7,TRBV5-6,ASSLNWGVSTYEQY
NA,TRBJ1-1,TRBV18,ASSPLGQGNTEAF
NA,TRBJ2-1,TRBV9,ASSAYIDEQF
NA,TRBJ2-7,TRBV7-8,ASSRGEAREQY
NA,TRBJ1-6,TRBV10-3,AISVTGYNSPLH
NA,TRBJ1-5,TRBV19,ASNLAGLYSNQPQH
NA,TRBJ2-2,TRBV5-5,ASSRASGRRITGELF
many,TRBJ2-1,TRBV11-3,ASSSGTGGYNEQF
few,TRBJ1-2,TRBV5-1,ASSLATGGFRGYT
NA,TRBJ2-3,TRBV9,ASSVALGANTDTQY
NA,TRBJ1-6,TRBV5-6,ASSPRTGGISPLH
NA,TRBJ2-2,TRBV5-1,ASSLEGLAGYTGELF
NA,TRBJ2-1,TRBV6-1,ASSEDGTGGREQF
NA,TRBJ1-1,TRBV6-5,ASSYSGTGDLGAF
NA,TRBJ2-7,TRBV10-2,ATCPGTGMGEQY
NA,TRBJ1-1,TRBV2,ASSDGWEAF
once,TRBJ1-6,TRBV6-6,ASSSGTGVGSPLH
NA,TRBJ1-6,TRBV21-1,ASSKEATGGKQSPLH
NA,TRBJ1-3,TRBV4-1,ASSQGQFSGNTIY
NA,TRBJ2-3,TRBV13,ASSFRVEDTQY
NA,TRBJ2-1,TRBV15,ATSRDYGGRGDGEQF